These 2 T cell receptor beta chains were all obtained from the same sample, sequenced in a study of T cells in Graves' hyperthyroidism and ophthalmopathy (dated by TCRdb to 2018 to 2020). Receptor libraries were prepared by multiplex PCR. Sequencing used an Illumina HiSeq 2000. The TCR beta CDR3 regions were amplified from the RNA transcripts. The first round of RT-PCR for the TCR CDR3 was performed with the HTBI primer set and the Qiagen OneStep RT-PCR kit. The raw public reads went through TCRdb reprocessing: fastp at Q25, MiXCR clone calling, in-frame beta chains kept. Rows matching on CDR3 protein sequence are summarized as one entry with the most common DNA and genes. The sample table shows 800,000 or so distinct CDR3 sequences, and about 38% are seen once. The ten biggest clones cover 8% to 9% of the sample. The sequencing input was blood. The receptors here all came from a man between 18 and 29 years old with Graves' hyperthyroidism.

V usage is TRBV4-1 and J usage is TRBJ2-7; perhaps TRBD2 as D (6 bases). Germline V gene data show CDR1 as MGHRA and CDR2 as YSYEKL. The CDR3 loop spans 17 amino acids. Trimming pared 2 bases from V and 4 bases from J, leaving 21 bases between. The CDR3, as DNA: TGCGCCAGCAGCCAAACCACGACTAGGGCCCTCGGTTACGAGCAGTACTTC. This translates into CASSQTTTRALGYEQYF.

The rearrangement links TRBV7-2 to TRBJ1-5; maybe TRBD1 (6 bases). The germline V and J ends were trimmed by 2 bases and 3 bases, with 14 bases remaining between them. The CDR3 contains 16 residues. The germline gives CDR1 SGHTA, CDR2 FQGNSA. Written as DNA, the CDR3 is TGTGCCAGCAGCTTAATGGCAGGGGTCAACAATCAGCCCCAGCATTTT. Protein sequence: CASSLMAGVNNQPQHF.